Presented here are 12 T cell receptor beta chains from one specimen sequenced in a study of blood T cell repertoires in COVID-19. TCRdb keeps only in-frame clones here, not all; method: immunoSEQ multiplex PCR. In the table there are 150,000 to 200,000 clones, over 85% of which are singletons. The sequenced sample was peripheral blood. These receptors all come from a woman aged 50 to 60 with acute or convalescent COVID-19.

The rearrangement uses TRBV28 and TRBJ1-5; 9 bases are a match to TRBD1. J lost 4 bases, V lost 5 bases, and 6 bases had no gene match. The CDR3 spans 15 residues. CDR1 is MDHEN, CDR2 SYDVKM, per germline. The CDR3 protein is CASSLGTGRNQPQHF. The CDR3 coding sequence is TGTGCCAGCAGTCTCGGGACAGGGAGGAATCAGCCCCAGCATTTT.

V gene TRBV5-8 combines with J gene TRBJ1-5; D is unclear. Germline V gene sequence: CDR1 SGHTS, CDR2 YDEGEE. This CDR3 contains 15 residues. Trimming left V 4 bases short and J 2 bases short, with 13 bases between. CDR3 in DNA: TGTGCCAGCAGCCAAATCCTAGAGGGCAATCAGCCCCAGCATTTT. It encodes CASSQILEGNQPQHF. Variable domain in full (rest from reference TRBV5-8 and TRBJ1-5): EAGVTQSPTHLIKTRGQQATLRCSPISGHTSVYWYQQALGLGLQFLLWYDEGEERNRGNFPPRFSGRQFPNYSSELNVNALELEDSALYLCASSQILEGNQPQHFGDGTRLSIL.

This clone occurred once. The CDR3, as DNA: TGTGCCAGCAGCTTGGGGACATCTTCCCTCGTCCTGACTTTC. Protein: CASSLGTSSLVLTF. The chain employs TRBV5-4 and TRBJ2-6; tentative D call: TRBD1 (5 bases). V dropped 0 bases and J dropped 12 bases, with 13 bases sitting between them. Germline CDR1 reads SGHNT; CDR2 reads YYREEE (reference sequence). The CDR3 totals 14 residues.

This chain uses TRBV7-9 with TRBJ2-1; D gene unclear. Trimming took off 1 base at V and 9 bases at J, with 10 bases between the two ends. The CDR3 contains 13 residues. Germline CDR1 reads SEHNR; CDR2 reads FQNEAQ (reference sequence). The CDR3 region has the DNA TGTGCCAGCAGCTTAGAAACGGTCGGTGAGCAGTTCTTC. This sequence encodes CASSLETVGEQFF. Drawing the rest from reference TRBV7-9 and TRBJ2-1, the complete variable domain is DTGVSQNPRHKITKRGQNVTFRCDPISEHNRLYWYRQTLGQGPEFLTYFQNEAQLEKSRLLSDRFSAERPKGSFSTLEIQRTEQGDSAMYLCASSLETVGEQFFGPGTRLTVL.

The gene calls are TRBV5-1 and TRBJ1-2; no reliable D call. The CDR3 consists of 13 residues. With 4 bases removed from V and 0 bases from J, the gap between germline ends came to 7 bases. Germline CDR1 SGHRS, CDR2 YFSETQ. CDR3 loop: CASSPQTNYGYTF. CDR3 in DNA: TGCGCCAGCAGCCCGCAGACTAACTATGGCTACACCTTC.

The chain recombines TRBV9 with TRBJ1-6, with a weak D call TRBD1 (6 bases). V shed 2 bases and J shed 8 bases, with 20 bases lying between them. The CDR3 is made up of 17 amino acids. Per the germline V gene, CDR1 is SGDLS and CDR2 is YYNGEE. Here the CDR3 DNA reads TGTGCCAGCAGCGTCCTGGACAGTCAGTTTGGAGATTCACCCCTCCACTTT. Its protein is CASSVLDSQFGDSPLHF. Drawing the rest from reference TRBV9 and TRBJ1-6, the complete variable domain is DSGVTQTPKHLITATGQRVTLRCSPRSGDLSVYWYQQSLDQGLQFLIQYYNGEERAKGNILERFSAQQFPDLHSELNLSSLELGDSALYFCASSVLDSQFGDSPLHFGNGTRLTVT.

The rearrangement joins TRBV15 to TRBJ2-5; TRBD2 agrees at 8 bases. The ends lost 3 bases at V and 5 bases at J; junction bases unmatched: 5. The CDR3 runs to 14 residues. Per germline, CDR1 LNHNV and CDR2 YYDKDF (reference sequence). The CDR3 DNA reads as TGTGCCACCAGCAGGGGGAGCGGGAGTGAGACCCAGTACTTC. It specifies CATSRGSGSETQYF.

This clone was counted a few times. The chain links TRBV4-1 to TRBJ2-7, with 8 bases lining up with TRBD1. The length of the CDR3 is 14 residues. Germline values: CDR1 MGHRA, CDR2 YSYEKL. Germline trimming cut 3 bases from V and 5 bases from J; bases unmatched to any gene: 6. CDR3 protein: CASSHRTGSHEQYF. CDR3 in DNA: TGCGCCAGCAGCCATAGGACAGGGAGCCACGAGCAGTACTTC.

The chain carries TRBV7-8 and TRBJ2-3; tentatively, D is TRBD2 (5 bases). CDR1 and CDR2 (germline): SGHVS, FQNEAQ. CDR3 length: 15 amino acids. The ends were cut back, 5 bases at V and 0 bases at J, with 12 bases in the middle. This chain's CDR3 is CASSQDRTSTDTQYF. In nucleotides, the CDR3 is TGTGCCAGCAGCCAGGACCGGACTAGCACAGATACGCAGTATTTT.

In this sample, this clone turned up a few times. The chain employs TRBV2 and TRBJ2-2; weak D call: TRBD1 (5 bases). Per germline, CDR1 SNHLY and CDR2 FYNNEI. V lost 3 bases and J 2 bases, leaving 10 bases between the germline ends. CDR3 length: 15 amino acids. CDR3 protein: CASSDRTINTGELFF. CDR3 sequence (DNA): TGTGCCAGCAGTGATAGGACAATCAACACCGGGGAGCTGTTTTTT.

This clone has only one observation. This chain uses TRBV6-1 with TRBJ1-2, with D possibly TRBD1 on 5 matching bases. Germline loops: CDR1 MNHNS, CDR2 SASEGT. The V gene lost 8 bases and the J gene lost 8 bases, with 24 bases spanning the gap. CDR3 length equals 15 residues. The CDR3 reads CASSDLKGGGEGYTF. Here the CDR3 DNA reads TGTGCCAGCTCTGATTTGAAGGGCGGGGGAGAAGGCTACACCTTC.

V usage is TRBV7-3 and J usage is TRBJ1-1, with D possibly being TRBD1 (5 bases). Trimming shortened V by 6 bases and J by 1 base, and 18 bases separated the two germline ends. The CDR3 has 16 residues. Germline V lookup: CDR1 SGHTA, CDR2 FQGTGA. This CDR3 is CASSPNPWRGNTEAFF. For the CDR3, the DNA is TGTGCCAGCAGTCCCAATCCGTGGAGGGGGAACACTGAAGCTTTCTTT.